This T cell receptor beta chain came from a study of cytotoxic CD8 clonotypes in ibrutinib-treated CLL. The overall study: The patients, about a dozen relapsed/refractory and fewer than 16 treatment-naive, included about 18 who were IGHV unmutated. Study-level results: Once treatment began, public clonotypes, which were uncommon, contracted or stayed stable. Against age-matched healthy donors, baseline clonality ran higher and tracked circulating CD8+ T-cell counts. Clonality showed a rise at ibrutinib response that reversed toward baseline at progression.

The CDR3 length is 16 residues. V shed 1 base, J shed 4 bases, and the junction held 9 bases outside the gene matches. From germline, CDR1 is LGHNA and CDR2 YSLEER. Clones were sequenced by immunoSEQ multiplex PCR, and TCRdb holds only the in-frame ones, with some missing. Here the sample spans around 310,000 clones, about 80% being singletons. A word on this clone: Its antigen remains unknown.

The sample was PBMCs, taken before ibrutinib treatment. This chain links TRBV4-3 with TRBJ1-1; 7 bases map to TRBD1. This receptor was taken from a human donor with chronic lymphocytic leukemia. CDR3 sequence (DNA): TGCGCCAGCAGCCAAGTAGGCAGGGGGTCGGGCACTGAAGCTTTCTTT. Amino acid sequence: CASSQVGRGSGTEAFF.